This is a list of T cell receptor beta chains from one sample in a study of blood T cell repertoires in COVID-19. The protocol was immunoSEQ multiplex PCR, while the TCRdb copy is restricted to in-frame clones and leaves out a portion. The sample lists 430,000 or so clones, over 75% occurring once. Sequenced material: PBMCs or T cells enriched from blood (not recorded which). The receptors originated from a woman between 18 and 30 years old who had been exposed to COVID-19. Each CDR3 is given with its conserved first and last residue. D genes are given only for firm matches. Expanded clones get a size class; other rows say once, few or many, or leave the size out.

j_call d_call clone_size v_call cdr3_aa cdr3_nt
TRBJ2-2 - - TRBV11-3 CASSSRVAGELFF TGTGCCAGCAGCTCCCGGGTGGCCGGGGAGCTGTTTTTT
TRBJ1-5 TRBD1 - TRBV7-2 CASSDWDRGYNQPQHF TGTGCCAGCAGTGACTGGGACAGGGGATACAATCAGCCCCAGCATTTT
TRBJ1-1 - - TRBV9 CASSVQGVGTEAFF TGTGCCAGCAGCGTACAAGGGGTAGGCACTGAAGCTTTCTTT
TRBJ2-2 - - TRBV29-1 CSVEVAVAGQTAGELFF TGCAGCGTTGAAGTGGCTGTGGCAGGGCAGACAGCCGGGGAGCTGTTTTTT
TRBJ2-2 TRBD1 few TRBV10-3 CAIRGQANTGELFF TGTGCCATCAGGGGACAGGCCAACACCGGGGAGCTGTTTTTT
TRBJ1-2 - - TRBV28 CASSLNPGTIHF TGTGCCAGCAGTTTGAACCCCGGGACAATTCACTTC
TRBJ2-3 TRBD2 - TRBV5-1 CASRRTVAGLTDTQYF TGCGCCAGCAGAAGAACCGTAGCGGGGCTCACAGATACGCAGTATTTT
TRBJ2-6 TRBD1 - TRBV27 CASSRTDRALFSGANVLTF TGTGCCAGCAGTCGTACCGACAGGGCGCTCTTCTCTGGGGCCAACGTCCTGACTTTC
TRBJ2-7 TRBD1 once TRBV4-3 CASSLTGALHEQYF TGCGCCAGCAGCCTGACAGGGGCTCTCCACGAGCAGTACTTC
TRBJ1-2 - - TRBV15 CATSSTLRQAASGYTF TGTGCCACCAGCAGTACCCTACGACAGGCCGCAAGCGGCTACACCTTC
TRBJ2-2 TRBD2 - TRBV6-5 CASSYRPSGHAGELFF TGTGCCAGCAGTTACAGGCCTAGCGGACATGCCGGGGAGCTGTTTTTT
TRBJ2-7 - few TRBV11-2 CASSPRGALSYEQYF TGTGCCAGCAGCCCCCGAGGTGCGCTTTCCTACGAGCAGTACTTC
TRBJ2-1 - - TRBV28 CATTGGAPPNEQFF TGTGCCACCACCGGGGGAGCTCCCCCGAATGAGCAGTTCTTC
TRBJ2-6 - - TRBV4-3 CASSQVLAGGANVLTF TGCGCCAGCAGCCAAGTCCTGGCGGGAGGGGCCAACGTCCTGACTTTC
TRBJ2-1 TRBD1 - TRBV6-5 CASTLGQSYNEQFF TGTGCCAGCACCTTGGGACAGTCCTACAATGAGCAGTTCTTC
TRBJ2-7 TRBD2 - TRBV9 CASSPTSEIRHEQYF TGTGCCAGCAGCCCCACTAGCGAGATTCGGCACGAGCAGTACTTC
TRBJ1-4 TRBD1 once TRBV9 CASSPGQAGTNEKLFF TGTGCCAGCAGCCCAGGACAGGCTGGAACTAATGAAAAACTGTTTTTT
TRBJ1-1 TRBD1 - TRBV7-3 CASRSDRVGTEAFF TGTGCCAGCAGGAGTGACAGGGTAGGGACTGAAGCTTTCTTT
TRBJ1-2 TRBD1 once TRBV3-1/TRBV3-2 CASSLRQGGGGYTF TGTGCCAGCAGCCTTCGACAGGGGGGCGGTGGCTACACCTTC
TRBJ1-2 - - TRBV7-9 CASSLDGDFYGYTF TGTGCCAGCAGCTTAGATGGGGACTTCTATGGCTACACCTTC
TRBJ1-1 - - TRBV30 CAWSSLGGGTEAFF TGTGCCTGGAGCTCACTAGGCGGGGGGACTGAAGCTTTCTTT
TRBJ2-2 - - TRBV28 CASSIPGQGAGLAGESGELFF TGTGCCAGCAGTATCCCGGGACAGGGGGCTGGACTAGCGGGAGAGTCCGGGGAGCTGTTTTTT
TRBJ2-1 - - TRBV20-1 CSAVRNNEQFF TGCAGTGCGGTCAGAAACAATGAGCAGTTCTTC
TRBJ1-2 - - TRBV12-3/TRBV12-4 CASSLQGYYGYTF TGTGCCAGCAGTTTACAGGGCTACTATGGCTACACCTTC
TRBJ1-2 - - TRBV7-9 CASSLGQVYGYTF TGTGCCAGCAGCTTAGGTCAGGTCTATGGCTACACCTTC
TRBJ1-6 - once TRBV7-6 CASSLGRNSPLHF TGTGCCAGCAGCTTAGGCAGAAATTCACCCCTCCACTTT
TRBJ1-1 - - TRBV27 CASSSAGRISGVDTEAFF TGTGCCAGCAGTTCCGCAGGGCGCATTTCGGGGGTGGACACTGAAGCTTTCTTT
TRBJ2-7 TRBD1 once TRBV19 CASGQGDYEQYF TGTGCCTCGGGACAGGGGGACTACGAGCAGTACTTC
TRBJ1-2 TRBD1 once TRBV25-1 CASSGTGSNYGYTF TGTGCCAGCAGTGGGACAGGTTCTAACTATGGCTACACCTTC
TRBJ2-7 - - TRBV28 CASSAYRVYEQYF TGTGCCAGCAGTGCATACAGGGTCTACGAGCAGTACTTC
TRBJ2-1 TRBD1 - TRBV6-5 CASNEGARYNEQFF TGTGCCAGCAACGAGGGGGCCCGGTACAATGAGCAGTTCTTC
TRBJ2-7 TRBD1 - TRBV19 CAVLPGQGYEQYF TGTGCCGTTCTACCGGGACAGGGGTACGAGCAGTACTTC
TRBJ1-1 - - TRBV29-1 CSSRGWNTEAFF TGCAGCTCAAGGGGGTGGAACACTGAAGCTTTCTTT
TRBJ2-5 TRBD1 - TRBV28 CASSIGGARETQYF TGTGCCAGCAGTATAGGGGGCGCCAGGGAGACCCAGTACTTC
TRBJ2-7 TRBD1 - TRBV7-9 CASSSSPGQGPYEQYF TGTGCCAGCAGCTCTTCACCGGGACAGGGTCCCTACGAGCAGTACTTC
TRBJ1-3 - - TRBV7-9 CASSLVQDFSGNTIYF TGTGCCAGCAGCTTAGTGCAGGACTTCTCTGGAAACACCATATATTTT
TRBJ1-1 - - TRBV6-5 CASSYSNWADTEAFF TGTGCCAGCAGTTACTCGAATTGGGCTGACACTGAAGCTTTCTTT
TRBJ2-5 - - TRBV13 CASSLSFVSREHETQYF TGTGCCAGCAGCTTATCGTTCGTTAGCAGGGAACACGAGACCCAGTACTTC
TRBJ2-7 TRBD1 - TRBV7-9 CASSRAGTGVSYEQYF TGTGCCAGCAGCAGGGCCGGGACAGGGGTTTCCTACGAGCAGTACTTC
TRBJ1-4 - - TRBV7-6 CASSLALGLTTATNEKLFF TGTGCCAGCAGCTTAGCGCTAGGACTGACTACCGCAACTAATGAAAAACTGTTTTTT
TRBJ1-3 - few TRBV12-3/TRBV12-4 CASSLSGGNTIYF TGTGCCAGCAGTTTATCCGGGGGAAACACCATATATTTT
TRBJ1-2 TRBD1 once TRBV24-1 CATGQGGMDGYTF TGTGCCACGGGACAGGGGGGAATGGATGGCTACACCTTC
TRBJ1-2 TRBD1 - TRBV7-2 CASSPGTANYGYTF TGTGCCAGCAGCCCCGGGACAGCAAACTATGGCTACACCTTC
TRBJ1-2 TRBD1 - TRBV12-3/TRBV12-4 CASSRGQGGGYTF TGTGCCAGCAGCCGTGGACAGGGGGGTGGCTACACCTTC
TRBJ1-6 TRBD1 - TRBV15 CATSGARTGVNSPLHF TGTGCCACCAGCGGAGCCCGGACAGGGGTTAATTCACCCCTCCACTTT